This record looks at one T cell receptor beta chain sequence and its context. The same CDR3 is also encoded by other DNA sequences in this sample. The CDR3 sequence is 14 residues long. In germline, CDR1 is MNHEY, CDR2 SVGAGI. Trimming cost V 4 bases and J 1 base, with 10 bases left between them. This entry belongs to a study of blood T cell repertoires in COVID-19. The data were produced by immunoSEQ multiplex PCR, yet TCRdb's version contains in-frame clones alone and is incomplete. The top ten clones hold 6% to 6.5% of a sample with fewer than 350,000 clones, approximately 90% of them seen once. Participants reported their clinical history, and cohort assignment relied on those reports.

What was sequenced was PBMCs or T cells enriched from blood (not recorded which). V is TRBV6-5 and J is TRBJ1-1; no reliable D call. The receptor comes from a woman aged 40 to 50 who had recovered from COVID-19. The CDR3 reads CASSSPRENTEAFF. The CDR3 DNA follows: TGTGCCAGCAGTTCTCCGCGGGAGAACACTGAAGCTTTCTTT.